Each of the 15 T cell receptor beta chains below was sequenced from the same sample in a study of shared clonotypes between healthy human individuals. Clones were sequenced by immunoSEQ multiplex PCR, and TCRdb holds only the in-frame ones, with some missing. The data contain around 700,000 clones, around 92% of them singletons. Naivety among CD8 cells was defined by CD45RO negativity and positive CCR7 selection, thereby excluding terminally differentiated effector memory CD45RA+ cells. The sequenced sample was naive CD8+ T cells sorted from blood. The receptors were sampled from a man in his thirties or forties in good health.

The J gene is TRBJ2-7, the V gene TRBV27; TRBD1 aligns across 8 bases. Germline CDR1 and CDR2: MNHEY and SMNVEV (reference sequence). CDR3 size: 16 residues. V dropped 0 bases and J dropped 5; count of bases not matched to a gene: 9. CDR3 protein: CASSLSPGQEGDEQYF. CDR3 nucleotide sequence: TGTGCCAGCAGTTTATCTCCGGGACAGGAGGGTGACGAGCAGTACTTC.

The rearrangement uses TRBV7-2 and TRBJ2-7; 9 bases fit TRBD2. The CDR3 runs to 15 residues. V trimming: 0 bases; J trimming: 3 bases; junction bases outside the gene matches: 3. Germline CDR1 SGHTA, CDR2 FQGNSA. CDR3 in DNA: TGTGCCAGCAGCTTAGCTAGCGGGGGCAACTACGAGCAGTACTTC. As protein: CASSLASGGNYEQYF.

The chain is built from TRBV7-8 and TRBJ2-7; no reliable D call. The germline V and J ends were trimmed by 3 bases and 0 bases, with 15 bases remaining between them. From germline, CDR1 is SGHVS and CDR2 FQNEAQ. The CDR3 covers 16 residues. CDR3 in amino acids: CASSFPGHKNSYEQYF. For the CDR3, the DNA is TGTGCCAGCAGCTTCCCTGGGCACAAAAACTCCTACGAGCAGTACTTC.

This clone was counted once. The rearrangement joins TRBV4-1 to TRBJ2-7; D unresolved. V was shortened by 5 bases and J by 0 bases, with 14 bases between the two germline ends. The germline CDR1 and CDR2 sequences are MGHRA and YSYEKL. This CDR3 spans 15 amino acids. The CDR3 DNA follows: TGCGCCAGCAGCACGAGTATAGCATCCTCCTACGAGCAGTACTTC. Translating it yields CASSTSIASSYEQYF.

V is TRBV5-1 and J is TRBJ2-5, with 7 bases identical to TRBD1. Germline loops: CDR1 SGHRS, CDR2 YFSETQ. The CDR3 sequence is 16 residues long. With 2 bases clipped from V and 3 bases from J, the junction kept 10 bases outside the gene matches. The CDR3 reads CASSFYRGASKETQYF. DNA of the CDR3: TGCGCCAGCAGCTTTTACAGGGGCGCGTCGAAAGAGACCCAGTACTTC.

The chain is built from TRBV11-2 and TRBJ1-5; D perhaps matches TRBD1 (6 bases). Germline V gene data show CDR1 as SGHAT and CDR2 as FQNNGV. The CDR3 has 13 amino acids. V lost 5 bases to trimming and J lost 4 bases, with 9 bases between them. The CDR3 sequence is CASSRTVNQPQHF. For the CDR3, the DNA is TGTGCCAGCAGCCGGACAGTAAATCAGCCCCAGCATTTT.

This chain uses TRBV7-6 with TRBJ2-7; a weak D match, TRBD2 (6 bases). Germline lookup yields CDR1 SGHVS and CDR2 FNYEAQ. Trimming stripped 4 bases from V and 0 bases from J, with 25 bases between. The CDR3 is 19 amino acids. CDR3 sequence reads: CASSSIPGTDLQTSYEQYF. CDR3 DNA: TGTGCCAGCAGCTCAATCCCCGGGACTGACTTACAGACCTCCTACGAGCAGTACTTC.

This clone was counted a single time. The CDR3 loop reads CASLRPGQGTREYHNEQFF. The DNA for the CDR3 is TGTGCCAGCCTTAGACCGGGACAGGGGACCCGGGAGTATCACAATGAGCAGTTCTTC. J is TRBJ2-1 and V is TRBV7-9; 10 bases fit TRBD1. The CDR3 sequence is 19 residues long. The V gene's germline CDR1 is SEHNR and CDR2 FQNEAQ (reference sequence). J gave up 5 bases and V 8 bases, and 21 bases lay outside the gene matches.

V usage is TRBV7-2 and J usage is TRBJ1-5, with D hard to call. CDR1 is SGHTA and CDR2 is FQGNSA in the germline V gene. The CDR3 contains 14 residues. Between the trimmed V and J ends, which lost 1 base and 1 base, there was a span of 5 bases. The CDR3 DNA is TGTGCCAGCAGCTTAGTGTCGAGCAATCAGCCCCAGCATTTT. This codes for CASSLVSSNQPQHF. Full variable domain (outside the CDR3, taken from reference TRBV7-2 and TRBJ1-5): GAGVSQSPSNKVTEKGKDVELRCDPISGHTALYWYRQSLGQGLEFLIYFQGNSAPDKSGLPSDRFSAERTGGSVSTLTIQRTQQEDSAVYLCASSLVSSNQPQHFGDGTRLSIL.

Here the CDR3 reads CASSIEYFYEQYF. The CDR3 DNA reads as TGTGCCAGTAGTATTGAGTATTTTTACGAGCAGTACTTC. The chain joins TRBV19 to TRBJ2-7; no reliable D call. Per germline, CDR1 LNHDA and CDR2 SQIVND (reference sequence). V was shortened by 3 bases and J by 4 bases, with 10 bases between the two germline ends. CDR3 length: 13 residues.

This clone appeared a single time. In nucleotides, the CDR3 is TGCAGCGTTGCCCGGGACAGTCCCCAAGAGACCCAGTACTTC. This codes for CSVARDSPQETQYF. V and J are TRBV29-1 and TRBJ2-5, with 7 bases aligning to TRBD1. With 4 bases clipped from V and 1 base from J, the junction kept 6 bases outside the gene matches. The CDR3 length is 14 residues. CDR1 SQVTM and CDR2 ANQGSEA come from the germline V gene. Complete variable domain (other parts from reference TRBV29-1 and TRBJ2-5): SAVISQKPSRDICQRGTSLTIQCQVDSQVTMMFWYRQQPGQSLTLIATANQGSEATYESGFVIDKFPISRPNLTFSTLTVSNMSPEDSSIYLCSVARDSPQETQYFGPGTRLLVL.

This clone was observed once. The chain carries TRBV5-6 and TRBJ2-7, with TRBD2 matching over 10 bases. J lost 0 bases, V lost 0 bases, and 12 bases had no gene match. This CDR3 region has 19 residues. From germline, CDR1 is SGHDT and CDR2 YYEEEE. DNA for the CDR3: TGTGCCAGCAGCTTGGAAGGGATTAGCGGGAGGATCCTCTCCTACGAGCAGTACTTC. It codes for CASSLEGISGRILSYEQYF.

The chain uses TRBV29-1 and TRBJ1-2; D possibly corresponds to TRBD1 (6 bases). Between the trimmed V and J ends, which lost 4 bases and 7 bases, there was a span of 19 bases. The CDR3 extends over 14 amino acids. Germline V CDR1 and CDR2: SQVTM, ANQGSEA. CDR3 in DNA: TGCAGCGTTGGCTCGGATAGGGGGTTTTTTGGCTACACCTTC. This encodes CSVGSDRGFFGYTF.

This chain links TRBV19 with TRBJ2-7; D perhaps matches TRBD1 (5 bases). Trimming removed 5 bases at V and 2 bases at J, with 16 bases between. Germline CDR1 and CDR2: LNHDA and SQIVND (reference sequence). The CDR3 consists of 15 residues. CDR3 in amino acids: CASSYLLDKTYEQYF. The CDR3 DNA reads TGTGCCAGTAGTTACCTGCTGGACAAAACCTACGAGCAGTACTTC. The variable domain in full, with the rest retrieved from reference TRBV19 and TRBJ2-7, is DGGITQSPKYLFRKEGQNVTLSCEQNLNHDAMYWYRQDPGQGLRLIYYSQIVNDFQKGDIAEGYSVSREKKESFPLTVTSAQKNPTAFYLCASSYLLDKTYEQYFGPGTRLTVT.

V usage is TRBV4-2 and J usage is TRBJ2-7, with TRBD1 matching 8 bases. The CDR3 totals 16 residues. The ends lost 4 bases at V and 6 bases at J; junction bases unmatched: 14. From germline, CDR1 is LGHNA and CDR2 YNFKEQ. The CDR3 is CASSPQSPDRVLEQYF. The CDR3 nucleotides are TGTGCCAGCAGCCCGCAATCACCGGACAGGGTACTCGAGCAGTACTTC.